This record concerns one TCR beta chain sequence. Trimming took off 5 bases at V and 6 bases at J, with 14 bases between the two ends. CDR1 is DFQATT, CDR2 SNEGSKA, per germline (reference sequence). The CDR3 consists of 14 residues. This specimen comes from a study of quantifying T cell responses using KT2 cells. Turning to the study itself: RNA was reverse transcribed with TCR alpha and beta constant-region primers.

A single-stranded UMI oligo with SP2 sequence was ligated to cDNA 3' ends. First-round PCR used 3 to 4 cycles and beta primers RC1.1 and RC1.2 covering TRBC1 and TRBC2. TCRdb fed the UMI-ligation and nested PCR reads into MiXCR, producing one record per CDR3 protein. The sample holds tens of thousands of distinct CDR3 sequences, about 12% seen once. KT2, a clone with a known TCR, was spiked into unfractionated PBMC. Material for sequencing was PBMCs spiked with cells of the T cell clone KT2. The TCR sequence derives from a human donor. The gene calls are TRBV20-1 and TRBJ1-6, with a tentative D call TRBD1 (6 bases). Here the CDR3 reads CSARTAGRNSPLHF. DNA of the CDR3: TGCAGTGCTCGGACAGCCGGGCGTAATTCACCCCTCCACTTT.